Reported below is one T cell receptor (beta chain). Its antigen is unknown. PCR was performed using 60 Vbeta and 13 Jbeta primers. Data came from immunoSEQ multiplex PCR; TCRdb stores just in-frame clones and leaves some out. The profile shows 100,000 to 150,000 clones, 70% to 80% of them singletons. These data are taken from a study of cytomegalovirus exposure and HLA in healthy donors. CDR3 size: 16 residues. The V gene's germline CDR1 is MNHEY and CDR2 SVGAGI. The V and J ends lost 0 bases and 0 bases respectively, with 12 bases between them. Points from the study as a whole: It was reported that the classifier diagnosed cytomegalovirus status with high specificity and sensitivity in both the original and validation cohorts. In a later analysis, TCR beta V- and J-gene trimming was associated with a missense DCLRE1C variant. The HLA-A and HLA-B alleles of most subjects were reportedly predicted accurately from TCR beta sequences.

Sequenced input: PBMCs. The receptor was isolated from a man in his fifties in good health and CMV-seropositive. The J gene is TRBJ2-7, the V gene TRBV6-5, with D hard to call. The CDR3 spells CASSYSIGQVSYEQYF. CDR3 DNA sequence: TGTGCCAGCAGTTACTCGATCGGCCAGGTCTCCTACGAGCAGTACTTC.